The source of this TCR beta chain is a study of monozygotic twins with inflammatory bowel disease. Study-wide results and limits: A distinction between different T cell subtypes was not possible. Patients received differing immunosuppressive treatments, which may have added variability to their repertoires. Perhaps reflecting limited power, concordant and discordant twins did not differ in repertoire similarity.

In regard to this clonotype: Its antigen is undetermined.

Every TCR library consumed 3,000 to 4,500 ng of total RNA. One entry per CDR3 protein, without DNA, is what TCRdb gives after re-calling the 5' RACE reads. Recorded here are some 450,000 distinct CDR3 sequences; the top ten clones represent about 2.6%. This CDR3 comprises 14 residues. Germline lookup yields CDR1 MGHDK and CDR2 SYGVNS. The chain joins TRBV25-1 to TRBJ2-1; lacking DNA, the TRBD1 call made by TCRdb goes unchecked. Sequencing was performed on blood. The receptor was isolated from a human donor with ulcerative colitis or Crohn's disease, or a healthy co-twin of an affected twin (not recorded which). CDR3 region: CASSAQGFAAEQFF.